Listed below are T cell receptor beta chains from one sample, sequenced in a study of cytomegalovirus exposure and HLA in healthy donors. Here immunoSEQ multiplex PCR was the method, and the copy in TCRdb shows in-frame clones only, minus some. The sample records approximately 86,000 clones, 65% to 80% being singletons. Sequences were obtained from PBMCs. All receptors derive from a man aged 35 to 55 in good health and CMV-seronegative. Both conserved end residues are part of each CDR3. The order of the fields is D gene, J gene, clone size, V gene, CDR3 protein, CDR3 DNA. The D gene is left open where the match is weak. Not every row has a clone size; where given, it reads once, few, many or a size class.

. | TRBJ1-2 | few | TRBV30 | CAWSQTGNYGYTF | TGTGCCTGGAGTCAAACGGGTAACTATGGCTACACCTTC
TRBD2 | TRBJ2-2 | . | TRBV7-2 | CASSLTSGGNTGELFF | TGTGCCAGCAGCCTCACTAGCGGGGGTAACACCGGGGAGCTGTTTTTT
TRBD1 | TRBJ2-7 | . | TRBV10-2 | CASSGGDRVREQYF | TGCGCCAGCAGTGGGGGGGACAGGGTTCGCGAGCAGTACTTC
. | TRBJ1-1 | . | TRBV4-2 | CASSQDRVPEAFF | TGTGCCAGCAGCCAAGACAGGGTCCCTGAAGCTTTCTTT
. | TRBJ1-2 | once | TRBV29-1 | CSCGYSYGYTF | TGCAGCTGCGGTTACTCCTATGGCTACACCTTC
TRBD1 | TRBJ1-4 | . | TRBV7-8 | CASSLKGTGNEKLFF | TGTGCCAGCAGCTTAAAAGGGACAGGGAATGAAAAACTGTTTTTT
. | TRBJ1-5 | . | TRBV28 | CASSPPSLNQPQHF | TGTGCCAGCAGCCCCCCCAGTCTCAATCAGCCCCAGCATTTT
TRBD1 | TRBJ2-2 | . | TRBV6-5 | CASSYLRTGATGELFF | TGTGCCAGCAGTTACCTCAGGACAGGGGCCACCGGGGAGCTGTTTTTT
. | TRBJ2-1 | . | TRBV2 | CASSEPLADSYNEQFF | TGTGCCAGCAGTGAACCACTGGCGGATTCCTACAATGAGCAGTTCTTC
. | TRBJ2-7 | . | TRBV5-4 | CASSPEQTGTEQYF | TGTGCCAGCAGCCCCGAGCAGACAGGTACCGAGCAGTACTTC
. | TRBJ2-2 | . | TRBV5-8 | CASSFEQNTGELFF | TGTGCCAGCAGCTTCGAACAGAACACCGGGGAGCTGTTTTTT
. | TRBJ2-1 | many | TRBV4-3 | CASSQEWYEYNEQFF | TGCGCCAGCAGCCAAGAGTGGTATGAGTACAATGAGCAGTTCTTC
. | TRBJ2-3 | . | TRBV7-2 | CASSLGGVGTDTQYF | TGTGCCAGCAGCTTAGGGGGGGTAGGAACAGATACGCAGTATTTT
. | TRBJ1-1 | few | TRBV7-9 | CASSSTENTEAFF | TGTGCCAGCAGCTCGACAGAGAACACTGAAGCTTTCTTT
TRBD2 | TRBJ2-1 | few | TRBV29-1 | CCSTGTSGGTYNEQFF | TGCTGTTCTACGGGGACTAGCGGGGGAACCTACAATGAGCAGTTCTTC
TRBD1 | TRBJ1-2 | . | TRBV28 | CASGGTGSLYGYTF | TGTGCCAGCGGCGGGACAGGGTCCCTTTATGGCTACACCTTC
. | TRBJ2-4 | . | TRBV7-9 | CASSLDRGKNIQYF | TGTGCCAGCAGCCTAGACCGGGGCAAAAACATTCAGTACTTC
. | TRBJ1-1 | . | TRBV6-5 | CASTPRDTYTEAFF | TGTGCCAGCACCCCGAGGGACACCTACACTGAAGCTTTCTTT
. | TRBJ1-2 | . | TRBV7-9 | CASRQTLGYGYTF | TGTGCCAGCAGGCAAACCCTCGGGTATGGCTACACCTTC
TRBD1 | TRBJ2-3 | . | TRBV5-4 | CASSIGQGSDTQYF | TGTGCCAGCAGCATCGGACAGGGGTCAGATACGCAGTATTTT
TRBD2 | TRBJ2-7 | . | TRBV4-3 | CASSPDSGGVYEQYF | TGCGCCAGCAGCCCGGATAGCGGGGGAGTTTACGAGCAGTACTTC
. | TRBJ1-2 | . | TRBV4-3 | CASSQAGGSNYGYTF | TGCGCCAGCAGCCAAGCGGGGGGCTCTAACTATGGCTACACCTTC
. | TRBJ2-5 | . | TRBV11-2 | CASSLGPEETQYF | TGTGCCAGCAGCTTAGGGCCTGAAGAGACCCAGTACTTC
. | TRBJ2-5 | . | TRBV6-5 | CASSYGQGIQTQYF | TGTGCCAGCAGTTATGGGCAGGGGATACAGACCCAGTACTTC
TRBD1 | TRBJ2-7 | . | TRBV7-8 | CASRPGTGSDEQYF | TGTGCCAGCAGACCCGGGACAGGGAGCGACGAGCAGTACTTC
. | TRBJ1-1 | . | TRBV11-2 | CASSLNIQMPFF | TGTGCCAGCAGCTTAAACATACAAATGCCTTTCTTT
TRBD1 | TRBJ1-5 | . | TRBV5-4 | CASSLGGTGNQPQHF | TGTGCCAGCAGCTTGGGAGGGACAGGCAATCAGCCCCAGCATTTT
. | TRBJ2-5 | . | TRBV11-2 | CASSKGGRKGETQYF | TGTGCCAGCAGCAAGGGAGGACGTAAAGGGGAGACCCAGTACTTC
TRBD2 | TRBJ2-3 | . | TRBV14 | CASSQDNLAGVDTQYF | TGTGCCAGCAGCCAAGATAATCTAGCGGGGGTGGATACGCAGTATTTT